This TCR beta chain is from a study of blood T cell repertoires in COVID-19. Looking at the study overall: Sample material is recorded as cDNA or gDNA derived from T cells, B-cell-depleted T cells, or PBMCs.

The CDR3 is 14 amino acids. Germline CDR1 and CDR2: MNHEY and SVGEGT. The J segment lost 2 bases and the V segment lost 2 bases, leaving 3 bases of the junction unmatched. In the original processing: For nucleated cells, counts were estimated from reference gene primer amplification. The protocol was immunoSEQ multiplex PCR, while the TCRdb copy is restricted to in-frame clones and leaves out a portion. V and J calls and clone size are given by that table; D and trimming were obtained from the DNA. The sample records some 70,000 clones, around 86% being singletons. This receptor was obtained from a man between 45 and 60 years old with active COVID-19. The V and J genes are TRBV6-2 or TRBV6-3 and TRBJ2-7; TRBD1 agrees at 7 bases. Input material: peripheral blood. The DNA for the CDR3 is TGTGCCAGCAGTTACAATCAGGGGGCCTACGAGCAGTACTTC. Its protein product is CASSYNQGAYEQYF.